This T cell receptor (beta chain) came from a study of Graves' ophthalmopathy and Graves' hyperthyroidism. At the level of the study: Peripheral blood (taken before any treatment) was collected at initial diagnosis. Study observations and caveats: Blood was where most expanded thyroid clonotypes above 0.001 frequency also turned up.

This clonotype was found many times. The antigen is undetermined. The sequenced template was RNA, covering the TCR beta CDR3 region. RT-PCR with HTBI primers came first, then second-round multiplex PCR. TCRdb redid the calling of the multiplex PCR reads with MiXCR, one entry per CDR3 protein. Of approximately 210,000 distinct CDR3 sequences listed, approximately 28% are singletons. The ends were cut back, 7 bases at V and 4 bases at J, with 19 bases in the middle. Germline V gives CDR1 MDHEN, CDR2 SYDVKM. The CDR3 sequence is 16 residues long. The origin of this receptor is a man in his fifties or sixties with Graves' ophthalmopathy. Sequenced input: peripheral blood. The chain employs TRBV28 and TRBJ2-2, with D perhaps given as TRBD1 or TRBD2 (5 bases each). This CDR3 is CASMGEGRSSTGELFF. The DNA for the CDR3 is TGTGCCAGCATGGGAGAGGGGCGATCCTCCACCGGGGAGCTGTTTTTT.